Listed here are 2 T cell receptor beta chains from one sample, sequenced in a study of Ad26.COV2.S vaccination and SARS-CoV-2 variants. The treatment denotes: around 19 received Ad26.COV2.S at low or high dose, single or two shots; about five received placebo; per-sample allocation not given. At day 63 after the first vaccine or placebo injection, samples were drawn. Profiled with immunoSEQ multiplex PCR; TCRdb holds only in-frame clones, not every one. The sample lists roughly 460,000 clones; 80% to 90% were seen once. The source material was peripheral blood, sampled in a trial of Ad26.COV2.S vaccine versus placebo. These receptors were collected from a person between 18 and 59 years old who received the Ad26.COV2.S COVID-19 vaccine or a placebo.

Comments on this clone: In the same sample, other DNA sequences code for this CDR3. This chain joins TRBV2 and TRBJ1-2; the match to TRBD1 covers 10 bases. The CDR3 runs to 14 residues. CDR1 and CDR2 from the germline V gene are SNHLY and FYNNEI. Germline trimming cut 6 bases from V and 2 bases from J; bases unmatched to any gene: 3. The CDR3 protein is CASSRTGGNYGYTF. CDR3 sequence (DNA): TGTGCCAGCAGCCGGACAGGGGGGAACTATGGCTACACCTTC.

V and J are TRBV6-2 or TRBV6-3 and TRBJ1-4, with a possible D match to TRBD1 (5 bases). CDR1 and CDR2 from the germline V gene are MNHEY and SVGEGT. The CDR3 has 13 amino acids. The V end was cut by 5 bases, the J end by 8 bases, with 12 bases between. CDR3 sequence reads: CASSDPGPEKLFF. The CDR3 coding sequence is TGTGCCAGCAGTGACCCGGGGCCGGAAAAACTGTTTTTT.